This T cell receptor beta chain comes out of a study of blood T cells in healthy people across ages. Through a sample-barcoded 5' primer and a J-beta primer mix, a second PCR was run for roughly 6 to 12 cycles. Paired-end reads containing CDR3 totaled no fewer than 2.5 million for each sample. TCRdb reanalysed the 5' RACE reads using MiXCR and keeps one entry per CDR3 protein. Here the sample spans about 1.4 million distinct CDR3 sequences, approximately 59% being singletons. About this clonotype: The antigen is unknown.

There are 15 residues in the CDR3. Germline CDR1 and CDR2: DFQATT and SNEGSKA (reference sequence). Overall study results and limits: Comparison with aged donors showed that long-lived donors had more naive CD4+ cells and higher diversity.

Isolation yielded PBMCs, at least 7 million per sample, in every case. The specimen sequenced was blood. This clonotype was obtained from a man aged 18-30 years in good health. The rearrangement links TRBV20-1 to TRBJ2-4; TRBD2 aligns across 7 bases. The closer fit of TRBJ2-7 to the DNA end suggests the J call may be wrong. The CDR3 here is CSARGERDHGYEQYF. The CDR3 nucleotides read TGCAGTGCCCGGGGGGAGCGGGACCATGGTTACGAGCAGTACTTC.